A single sample is the source of the 21 T cell receptor beta chains below, sequenced in a study of T cell responses to AZD1222 COVID-19 vaccine. Here immunoSEQ multiplex PCR was the method, and the copy in TCRdb shows in-frame clones only, minus some. The table includes about 97,000 clones, 75% to 90% detected once. Material: peripheral blood, obtained on day 0 of AZD1222 vaccination. Every receptor here comes from an adult in good health.

The chain couples TRBV15 to TRBJ2-7; TRBD1 agrees at 7 bases. Germline CDR1 reads LNHNV; CDR2 reads YYDKDF (reference sequence). The CDR3 runs 13 residues. V shed 5 bases and J 10 bases; nucleotides not matched to a gene: 11. The CDR3 DNA reads TGTGCCACCAGCCCAGACAGGGTTGGGAGCCAGTACTTC. This gives the protein CATSPDRVGSQYF.

This clone was observed once. The V and J genes are TRBV7-6 and TRBJ1-5; no clear D. CDR1 SGHVS and CDR2 FNYEAQ come from the germline V gene. V shed 5 bases and J shed 5 bases, with 16 bases lying between them. This CDR3 comprises 15 residues. The DNA of the CDR3 is TGTGCCAGCAGCCTGTCCGGGAGCCTGGATCAGCCCCAGCATTTT. Protein product: CASSLSGSLDQPQHF.

This clone was found once. The chain uses TRBV3-1 (or the pseudogene TRBV3-2) and TRBJ1-2, with 8 positions matching TRBD1. The CDR3 is 14 residues long. After removal of 8 bases from V and 7 bases from J, the junction contained 12 bases not matched to a gene. Germline CDR1 reads LGHDT; CDR2 reads YNNKEL (reference sequence). CDR3 nucleotide sequence: TGTGCCAGCCGAACAGGGGGTAGTTTCGGTGGCTACACCTTC. It codes for CASRTGGSFGGYTF.

The genes are TRBV28 and TRBJ1-3; the match to TRBD1 covers 10 bases. CDR1 and CDR2 (germline): MDHEN, SYDVKM. This CDR3 is built from 15 residues. The V and J ends lost 4 bases and 3 bases, in that order; junction bases with no gene match: 3. The CDR3: CASSSTGGLGNTIYF. CDR3 nucleotide sequence: TGTGCCAGCAGTTCGACAGGGGGCCTTGGAAACACCATATATTTT.

This clone was recorded only once. The junction departs from germline at one end; a sequencing error may be responsible. The CDR3 sequence: CASSLTGQGAPVF. For the CDR3, the DNA is TGTGCCAGCAGCTTAACGGGACAGGGGGCGCCGGTCTTC. The rearrangement uses TRBV7-2 and TRBJ1-2, with 12 positions matching TRBD1. Germline V gene sequence: CDR1 SGHTA, CDR2 FQGNSA. The CDR3 consists of 13 residues.

This chain joins TRBV27 and TRBJ1-4; D ambiguous. Germline V gives CDR1 MNHEY, CDR2 SMNVEV (reference sequence). Trimming removed 5 bases at V and 0 bases at J, with 7 bases between. This CDR3 contains 14 residues. Written as DNA, the CDR3 is TGTGCCAGCAGTCCGACAACAACTAATGAAAAACTGTTTTTT. Translating gives CASSPTTTNEKLFF.

V usage is TRBV28 and J usage is TRBJ1-6, with a weak D call TRBD1 (5 bases). Germline CDR1 and CDR2: MDHEN and SYDVKM. V was shortened by 1 base and J by 7 bases, with 14 bases between the two germline ends. This CDR3 has 16 amino acids. CDR3 loop: CASSLSFDSHNSPLHF. In DNA form, the CDR3 reads TGTGCCAGCAGTTTATCCTTCGACAGCCACAATTCACCCCTCCACTTT.

This sequence joins TRBV29-1 and TRBJ1-2; D is perhaps TRBD1 (6 bases). The CDR3 runs 13 residues. Deletions cut 2 bases from V and 4 bases from J, with 11 bases between. Per the germline V gene, CDR1 is SQVTM and CDR2 is ANQGSEA. The CDR3 DNA is TGCAGCGTTGAAACCGGGGGCAGCTATGGCTACACCTTC. This sequence encodes CSVETGGSYGYTF.

The chain combines TRBV29-1 with TRBJ2-3; D is possibly TRBD1 or TRBD2 (5 bases each). Trimming pared 1 base from V and 9 bases from J, leaving 17 bases between. Germline V gives CDR1 SQVTM, CDR2 ANQGSEA. The CDR3 sequence is 14 residues long. The CDR3 here is CSVEALGTRDTQYF. In nucleotides, the CDR3 is TGCAGCGTTGAAGCCCTCGGTACCAGGGACACGCAGTATTTT.

The rearrangement uses TRBV4-3 and TRBJ1-3, with D uncertain. The germline V gene has CDR1 LGHNA and CDR2 YSLEER. This CDR3 region has 15 residues. With 0 bases removed from V and 0 bases from J, the gap between germline ends came to 6 bases. CDR3 nucleotides: TGCGCCAGCAGCCAAGACCTGAGCTCTGGAAACACCATATATTTT. This encodes CASSQDLSSGNTIYF.

This chain uses TRBV5-5 with TRBJ2-2, with D perhaps TRBD1 or TRBD2 (5 bases each). V lost 7 bases to trimming and J lost 0 bases, with 16 bases between them. CDR1 is SGHKS, CDR2 YYEKEE, per germline (reference sequence). The CDR3 runs to 16 residues. The CDR3 DNA follows: TGTGCCAGCGCCACCGAGGGACCCTCGAACACCGGGGAGCTGTTTTTT. Translation gives CASATEGPSNTGELFF.

The genes are TRBV6-2 or TRBV6-3 and TRBJ1-5, with a weak D call TRBD1 (6 bases). Per germline, CDR1 MNHEY and CDR2 SVGEGT. The CDR3 spans 16 residues. Trimming pared 2 bases from V and 4 bases from J, leaving 15 bases between. In DNA, the CDR3 is TGTGCCAGCAGTTACGGGAACAGGGTCCAAAATCAGCCCCAGCATTTT. Translation: CASSYGNRVQNQPQHF.

The chain joins TRBV7-8 to TRBJ2-7; D is perhaps TRBD1 (6 bases). Germline V CDR1 and CDR2: SGHVS, FQNEAQ. With 6 bases removed from V and 6 bases from J, the gap between germline ends came to 18 bases. The CDR3 is 14 amino acids. The CDR3 reads CASSPGAPIVEQYF. CDR3 nucleotides: TGTGCCAGCAGTCCAGGGGCTCCGATTGTCGAGCAGTACTTC. The variable domain in full, completed from reference TRBV7-8 and TRBJ2-7, reads GAGVSQSPRYKVAKRGQDVALRCDPISGHVSLFWYQQALGQGPEFLTYFQNEAQLDKSGLPSDRFFAERPEGSVSTLKIQRTQQEDSAVYLCASSPGAPIVEQYFGPGTRLTVT.

The chain uses TRBV18 and TRBJ1-6; TRBD1 might be the D (6 bases). Trimming shortened V by 2 bases and J by 1 base, and 6 bases separated the two germline ends. CDR1 is KGHSH and CDR2 is LQKENI in the germline V gene. CDR3 length: 15 residues. In DNA, the CDR3 is TGTGCCAGCTCACCAAGGGGGTCCTATAATTCACCCCTCCACTTT. Encoded protein: CASSPRGSYNSPLHF.

This sequence joins TRBV15 and TRBJ2-1; a weak D match, TRBD1 (5 bases). CDR1 LNHNV and CDR2 YYDKDF come from the germline V gene (reference sequence). The V end lost 1 base, the J end lost 8 bases, and 15 bases lay between the germline ends. There are 15 residues in the CDR3. As DNA, the CDR3 is TGTGCCACCAGCAGAGCCGTAAGGGGCGGCCATGAGCAGTTCTTC. Translating it yields CATSRAVRGGHEQFF.

As DNA, the CDR3 is TGCGCCAGCAGCCATCAGGGGATGGAGCAGTTCTTC. It translates to CASSHQGMEQFF. The chain combines TRBV5-1 with TRBJ2-1; possibly TRBD1 for D (6 bases). The CDR3 spans 12 residues. CDR1 SGHRS and CDR2 YFSETQ come from the germline V gene. Trimming cost V 4 bases and J 10 bases, with 12 bases left between them. The full variable domain, completed using reference TRBV5-1 and TRBJ2-1, is KAGVTQTPRYLIKTRGQQVTLSCSPISGHRSVSWYQQTPGQGLQFLFEYFSETQRNKGNFPGRFSGRQFSNSRSEMNVSTLELGDSALYLCASSHQGMEQFFGPGTRLTVL.

The chain recombines TRBV27 with TRBJ2-2; the D gene could be TRBD1 or TRBD2 (6 bases each). Trimming left V 6 bases short and J 1 base short, with 15 bases between. CDR3 length: 16 amino acids. Germline values: CDR1 MNHEY, CDR2 SMNVEV (reference sequence). CDR3 DNA: TGTGCCAGCAGCAAAAACAGGGACTTGAACACCGGGGAGCTGTTTTTT. Encoded protein: CASSKNRDLNTGELFF.

The chain carries TRBV19 and TRBJ1-1; D is uncertain. This CDR3 region has 13 residues. The germline CDR1 and CDR2 sequences are LNHDA and SQIVND (reference sequence). Trimming pared 5 bases from V and 11 bases from J, leaving 18 bases between. The CDR3 DNA sequence: TGTGCCAGTAGTCTCAGGCCTGAACAGAGGGCTTTCTTT. Protein: CASSLRPEQRAFF.

V usage is TRBV9 and J usage is TRBJ2-7; perhaps TRBD1 as D (6 bases). The CDR3 has 14 amino acids. In germline, CDR1 is SGDLS, CDR2 YYNGEE. The ends were cut back, 1 base at V and 0 bases at J, with 8 bases in the middle. CDR3 residues: CASSVRDNSYEQYF. The CDR3, as DNA: TGTGCCAGCAGCGTAAGGGACAACTCCTACGAGCAGTACTTC.

This chain uses TRBV5-4 with TRBJ2-1; the match to TRBD2 covers 9 bases. CDR1 is SGHNT and CDR2 is YYREEE in the germline V gene (reference sequence). V trimming: 4 bases; J trimming: 2 bases; junction bases outside the gene matches: 19. The CDR3 consists of 20 residues. CDR3 residues: CASSQGGPIIAGVAYNEQFF. CDR3 DNA sequence: TGTGCCAGCAGCCAGGGGGGACCGATTATAGCGGGAGTGGCCTACAATGAGCAGTTCTTC.

The chain combines TRBV7-3 with TRBJ2-2, with TRBD2 as a possible D gene (5 bases). Trimming pared 1 base from V and 6 bases from J, leaving 6 bases between. Germline lookup yields CDR1 SGHTA and CDR2 FQGTGA. CDR3 length equals 13 residues. The CDR3 is CASSLKEAGELFF. For the CDR3, the DNA is TGTGCCAGCAGCTTAAAGGAGGCCGGGGAGCTGTTTTTT.